One sample yielded the 28 T cell receptor beta chains listed below, sequenced in a study of vaccination and CD4 T cells after COVID-19. Treatment given: roughly ten-day PBMC culture with coronavirus spike peptide pools or control peptides (ViraFEST assay). Antigen specificity for these receptors is unknown. The study sequenced cultured CD4+ T cell DNA using the Oncomine TCR Beta short-read assay. TCRdb ran MiXCR on the PCR reads and lists one entry per CDR3 protein. The repertoire holds about 15,000 distinct CDR3 sequences, with around 70% as singletons. Sequencing was carried out using CD4+ T cells from blood, cultured in vitro. These receptor sequences come from a human donor who had recovered from COVID-19.

The gene calls are TRBV11-2 and TRBJ1-2; weak D call: TRBD1 (5 bases). Germline assignment: CDR1 SGHAT and CDR2 FQNNGV. Deletions cut 6 bases from V and 6 bases from J, with 20 bases between. CDR3 size: 15 residues. The CDR3 protein is CASRPGGGYTDGYTF. For the CDR3, the DNA is TGTGCCAGCAGGCCCGGGGGAGGATATACGGATGGCTACACCTTC.

This chain joins TRBV7-2 and TRBJ2-5; 8 positions agree with TRBD1. V lost 5 bases to trimming and J lost 3 bases; unmatched junction nucleotides: 8. The CDR3 length is 15 residues. The germline CDR1 and CDR2 sequences are SGHTA and FQGNSA. As DNA, the CDR3 is TGTGCCAGCAGCATTCCTCCGGGACAGGAAGAGACCCAGTACTTC. Its translation is CASSIPPGQEETQYF.

This clonotype was recorded only once. V usage is TRBV7-9 and J usage is TRBJ2-3; TRBD2 aligns across 9 bases. The CDR3 length is 16 residues. V was clipped by 5 bases and J by 0 bases; unmatched bases: 6. Looked up from germline, CDR1 is SEHNR and CDR2 is FQNEAQ (reference sequence). The CDR3: CASSLTSGPSTDTQYF. CDR3 DNA: TGTGCCAGCAGCCTAACTAGCGGGCCCAGCACAGATACGCAGTATTTT.

The chain carries TRBV27 and TRBJ2-7; 10 nucleotides line up with TRBD2. Germline lookup yields CDR1 MNHEY and CDR2 SMNVEV (reference sequence). The V segment lost 5 bases and the J segment 6 bases; nucleotides outside the gene matches: 4. The CDR3 sequence is 13 residues long. The CDR3 sequence is CASSILAGPEQYF. CDR3 in DNA: TGTGCCAGCAGTATACTAGCGGGACCCGAGCAGTACTTC.

This clonotype has only a few counts. The chain couples TRBV12-1 to TRBJ1-5; the table calls TRBD1, which could not be checked here. TRBV12-1 is listed as a pseudogene. The CDR3 covers 16 residues. The CDR3 nucleotides read TGTGCCAGCAGCTTTGCAGCCAGGGGGCACAATCAGCCCCAGCATTTT. Its protein product is CASSFAARGHNQPQHF.

In this sample, this clonotype turned up a few times. The chain carries TRBV21-1 and TRBJ1-1; the table's D gene call, TRBD1, was not cross checked with the DNA. TRBV21-1 is flagged as a pseudogene. This CDR3 region has 14 residues. Written as DNA, the CDR3 is TGTGCCAGCGGCATAGACAGACTAAGCACTGAAGCTTTCTTT. Protein product: CASGIDRLSTEAFF.

The rearrangement links TRBV24-1 to TRBJ1-2; perhaps TRBD1 as D (5 bases). V dropped 6 bases and J dropped 4 bases, with 23 bases sitting between them. This CDR3 spans 17 amino acids. Germline loops: CDR1 KGHDR, CDR2 SFDVKD. CDR3 bases: TGTGCCACCAGTAAACCGGGAAGCCCGGGGGGATTCTATGGCTACACCTTC. This sequence encodes CATSKPGSPGGFYGYTF.

V usage is TRBV25-1 and J usage is TRBJ2-1; D gene uncertain. The CDR3 length is 13 residues. Trimming pared 5 bases from V and 2 bases from J, leaving 7 bases between. Per the germline V gene, CDR1 is MGHDK and CDR2 is SYGVNS. The CDR3 region has the DNA TGTGCCAGCAGTCCGCATCCCTACAATGAGCAGTTCTTC. Translating gives CASSPHPYNEQFF.

This chain connects TRBV24-1 to TRBJ1-2; 8 nucleotides agree with TRBD1. V lost 4 bases, J lost 4 bases, and 7 bases stayed unmatched. The CDR3 length is 15 residues. Germline CDR1 KGHDR, CDR2 SFDVKD. The DNA of the CDR3 is TGTGCCACCAGTGACTCAGGACAGGGAGGCTATGGCTACACCTTC. Translated: CATSDSGQGGYGYTF.

This rearrangement joins TRBV27 to TRBJ2-2; D is perhaps TRBD1 or TRBD2 (6 bases each). This CDR3 has 16 residues. The germline gives CDR1 MNHEY, CDR2 SMNVEV (reference sequence). Trimming pared 6 bases from V and 0 bases from J, leaving 14 bases between. CDR3 sequence reads: CASRGGFAANTGELFF. DNA of the CDR3: TGTGCCAGCAGAGGGGGGTTTGCCGCGAACACCGGGGAGCTGTTTTTT.

This chain joins TRBV28 and TRBJ1-2; 7 bases line up with TRBD1. Germline V gene data show CDR1 as MDHEN and CDR2 as SYDVKM. V dropped 7 bases and J dropped 7; count of bases not matched to a gene: 18. The CDR3 extends over 16 amino acids. In DNA form, the CDR3 reads TGTGCCAGCAAATTATCCCTCGACAGGGAAGGAGGTGGCTACACCTTC. It specifies CASKLSLDREGGGYTF.

V is TRBV4-1 and J is TRBJ2-4; 10 bases agree with TRBD1. The CDR3 is 16 amino acids. Germline V CDR1 and CDR2: MGHRA, YSYEKL. The V segment lost 5 bases and the J segment 12 bases; nucleotides outside the gene matches: 16. CDR3 amino acids: CASSSLGDRGRSTQYF. The CDR3 coding sequence is TGCGCCAGCAGCAGTCTTGGGGACAGGGGTAGAAGCACTCAGTACTTC.

There are a few counts of this clonotype. The chain uses TRBV5-5 and TRBJ2-5, with D unresolved. V was trimmed by 0 bases and J by 4 bases, leaving 10 bases between them. Germline CDR1 is SGHKS and CDR2 is YYEKEE (reference sequence). The CDR3 consists of 14 residues. The CDR3 nucleotides are TGTGCCAGCAGCTTGGGAGTGTCGGGAGAGACCCAGTACTTC. It yields the protein CASSLGVSGETQYF.

Judged by abundance, this clonotype is medium-sized (0.01 to 0.1%). The V and J genes are TRBV7-9 and TRBJ2-4; D possibly corresponds to TRBD1 (5 bases). The CDR3 loop spans 19 amino acids. Trimming pared 5 bases from V and 1 base from J, leaving 24 bases between. Looked up from germline, CDR1 is SEHNR and CDR2 is FQNEAQ (reference sequence). The DNA for the CDR3 is TGTGCCAGCAGCCCCCACCGTGGTTCAGGGCGTGGGGCCAAAAACATTCAGTACTTC. Translated, it gives CASSPHRGSGRGAKNIQYF.

This clonotype showed up just once. The chain recombines TRBV28 with TRBJ1-6, with D perhaps matching TRBD1 (5 bases). The CDR3 length is 15 residues. Germline V gene data show CDR1 as MDHEN and CDR2 as SYDVKM. V gave up 4 bases and J gave up 7 bases, with 14 bases separating them. The CDR3 region is CASSSWGEGNSPLHF. CDR3 sequence (DNA): TGTGCCAGCAGTTCGTGGGGGGAAGGGAATTCACCCCTCCACTTT.

The rearrangement uses TRBV6-2 or TRBV6-3 and TRBJ1-5; 9 bases align to TRBD1. J lost 7 bases, V lost 5 bases, and 9 bases had no gene match. Germline V gives CDR1 MNHEY, CDR2 SVGEGT. The CDR3 spans 15 residues. The DNA of the CDR3 is TGTGCCAGCAGTAAAGGGGACAGGGTAACGCAGCCCCAGCATTTT. As protein: CASSKGDRVTQPQHF.

This clonotype was seen a few times. The rearrangement joins TRBV20-1 to TRBJ1-2; unclear D gene. This CDR3 is 12 amino acids long. Trimming removed 3 bases from V and 7 bases from J, with 12 bases in between. Looked up from germline, CDR1 is DFQATT and CDR2 is SNEGSKA (reference sequence). CDR3 residues: CSASIGFRGYTF. The CDR3 nucleotides are TGCAGTGCTAGCATCGGGTTTCGTGGCTACACCTTC.

The chain couples TRBV15 to TRBJ1-2; possibly TRBD1 for D (6 bases). The germline V and J ends were trimmed by 4 bases and 2 bases, with 11 bases remaining between them. CDR3 length: 14 residues. Germline V gene data show CDR1 as LNHNV and CDR2 as YYDKDF (reference sequence). CDR3 amino acids: CATSTADSNYGYTF. The CDR3 nucleotides are TGTGCCACCAGCACCGCGGACAGCAACTATGGCTACACCTTC.

The V gene is TRBV6-5, the J gene TRBJ1-2; 8 nucleotides align to TRBD1. V shed 0 bases and J 4 bases; nucleotides not matched to a gene: 10. Germline-derived CDR1 and CDR2 are MNHEY and SVGAGI. This CDR3 contains 17 residues. This chain's CDR3 is CASSYSIPGQGGYGYTF. In DNA form, the CDR3 reads TGTGCCAGCAGTTACTCGATACCCGGACAGGGAGGCTATGGCTACACCTTC.

The gene calls are TRBV15 and TRBJ1-1; D call uncertain. The CDR3 is 14 residues long. The germline V gene has CDR1 LNHNV and CDR2 YYDKDF (reference sequence). Deletions cut 2 bases from V and 1 base from J, with 8 bases between. In nucleotides, the CDR3 is TGTGCCACCAGCAGACTTGGTTGGAACACTGAAGCTTTCTTT. This codes for CATSRLGWNTEAFF.

This clonotype was picked up a small number of times. The chain employs TRBV7-3 and TRBJ2-2; D gene uncertain. With 1 base removed from V and 0 bases from J, the gap between germline ends came to 9 bases. Germline V lookup: CDR1 SGHTA, CDR2 FQGTGA. The CDR3 is 16 amino acids. CDR3 sequence (DNA): TGTGCCAGCAGCTTAAACCGCCCTACGAACACCGGGGAGCTGTTTTTT. Translated, it gives CASSLNRPTNTGELFF.

The chain recombines TRBV19 with TRBJ1-2; 8 bases are shared with TRBD1. V lost 3 bases to trimming and J lost 8 bases; unmatched junction nucleotides: 8. Germline CDR1 LNHDA, CDR2 SQIVND (reference sequence). The CDR3 runs 14 residues. The chain's CDR3 is CASSIERTGFGYTF. In DNA form, the CDR3 reads TGTGCCAGTAGTATTGAAAGGACAGGGTTCGGCTACACCTTC.

This rearrangement joins TRBV6-5 to TRBJ2-3; no clear D. Trimming took off 4 bases at V and 1 base at J, with 15 bases between the two ends. This CDR3 is 16 amino acids long. Germline lookup yields CDR1 MNHEY and CDR2 SVGAGI. CDR3 residues: CASSSPVSRRTDTQYF. The CDR3 nucleotides are TGTGCCAGCAGTTCTCCGGTCTCAAGGCGCACAGATACGCAGTATTTT.

The chain joins TRBV28 to TRBJ1-1; D is uncertain. From germline, CDR1 is MDHEN and CDR2 SYDVKM. The CDR3 covers 11 residues. The CDR3 is CSSWTNTEAFF. The CDR3 DNA reads TGTAGTTCCTGGACGAACACTGAAGCTTTCTTT.

This chain joins TRBV7-9 and TRBJ1-3; D is undetermined. Germline V gene sequence: CDR1 SEHNR, CDR2 FQNEAQ (reference sequence). Trimming pared 8 bases from V and 0 bases from J, leaving 14 bases between. This CDR3 spans 15 amino acids. For the CDR3, the DNA is TGTGCCAGCGCCGGCACGGGGTTCTCTGGAAACACCATATATTTT. Translated, it gives CASAGTGFSGNTIYF. Full variable domain (remainder filled in from reference TRBV7-9 and TRBJ1-3): DTGVSQNPRHKITKRGQNVTFRCDPISEHNRLYWYRQTLGQGPEFLTYFQNEAQLEKSRLLSDRFSAERPKGSFSTLEIQRTEQGDSAMYLCASAGTGFSGNTIYFGEGSWLTVV.

The chain employs TRBV19 and TRBJ2-4; no clear D gene. V was clipped by 6 bases and J by 5 bases, with 11 bases between them. Germline CDR1 and CDR2: LNHDA and SQIVND (reference sequence). The CDR3 is made up of 13 amino acids. In nucleotides, the CDR3 is TGTGCCAGTAGCCGACTGGACGAAAACATTCAGTACTTC. Protein product: CASSRLDENIQYF. The full variable domain, with the rest looked up from reference TRBV19 and TRBJ2-4, is DGGITQSPKYLFRKEGQNVTLSCEQNLNHDAMYWYRQDPGQGLRLIYYSQIVNDFQKGDIAEGYSVSREKKESFPLTVTSAQKNPTAFYLCASSRLDENIQYFGAGTRLSVL.

The rearrangement uses TRBV20-1 and TRBJ1-6; D remains unclear. This CDR3 is 15 amino acids long. The germline CDR1 and CDR2 sequences are DFQATT and SNEGSKA (reference sequence). With 0 bases removed from V and 6 bases from J, the gap between germline ends came to 12 bases. CDR3 in amino acids: CSARDQRVGNSPLHF. CDR3 sequence (DNA): TGCAGTGCTAGAGATCAACGGGTTGGTAATTCACCCCTCCACTTT.

The chain carries TRBV11-2 and TRBJ1-2; tentative D call: TRBD1 (5 bases). Trimming left V 5 bases short and J 8 bases short, with 18 bases between. Germline V gene lookup returns CDR1 SGHAT and CDR2 FQNNGV. CDR3 length equals 14 residues. CDR3 in amino acids: CASSAVAGFSGYTF. The DNA of the CDR3 is TGTGCCAGCAGCGCAGTCGCAGGGTTCTCGGGCTACACCTTC. The full variable domain, in which reference TRBV11-2 and TRBJ1-2 provide the parts outside the CDR3, is EAGVAQSPRYKIIEKRQSVAFWCNPISGHATLYWYQQILGQGPKLLIQFQNNGVVDDSQLPKDRFSAERLKGVDSTLKIQPAKLEDSAVYLCASSAVAGFSGYTFGSGTRLTVV.